This passage covers 15 T cell receptor beta chains from one sample sequenced in a study of blood T cell repertoires in COVID-19. Measured with immunoSEQ multiplex PCR; TCRdb has only the in-frame clones, and not every one. This table has roughly 220,000 clones, 80% to 90% appearing once. The specimen was peripheral blood. These receptors came from a man aged 50 to 59 who had recovered from COVID-19.

This sequence joins TRBV6-6 and TRBJ1-4; TRBD1 matches at 7 bases. The CDR3 has 14 residues. With V trimmed by 4 bases and J by 4 bases, 3 bases remained unmatched. Per germline, CDR1 MNHNY and CDR2 SVGAGI (reference sequence). The CDR3 DNA reads TGTGCCAGCAGTTGGGGACAGCTTAATGAAAAACTGTTTTTT. Amino acid sequence: CASSWGQLNEKLFF.

The V call is TRBV6-5, the J call TRBJ2-2; D may be TRBD2 (6 bases). Trimming pared 6 bases from V and 6 bases from J, leaving 11 bases between. Germline CDR1 is MNHEY and CDR2 is SVGAGI. The CDR3 totals 13 residues. CDR3: CASSREWAGELFF. The CDR3, as DNA: TGTGCCAGCAGCCGGGAGTGGGCCGGGGAGCTGTTTTTT.

The count of this clone is one. The chain combines TRBV4-2 with TRBJ1-1; 7 bases agree with TRBD1. With V trimmed by 1 base and J by 0 bases, 5 bases remained unmatched. Germline-derived CDR1 and CDR2 are LGHNA and YNFKEQ. CDR3 length equals 16 residues. The CDR3 DNA follows: TGTGCCAGCAGCCAAGGGAGGGGGCCCATGAACACTGAAGCTTTCTTT. Its translation is CASSQGRGPMNTEAFF.

This clone was detected only a few times. The chain links TRBV10-1 to TRBJ2-1; D possibly corresponds to TRBD2 (5 bases). Germline V lookup: CDR1 WNHNN, CDR2 SYGVQD (reference sequence). V was shortened by 8 bases and J by 5 bases, with 16 bases between the two germline ends. The CDR3 loop spans 14 amino acids. The CDR3 nucleotides are TGCGCCAGCTCGAGCGGTCGCCCGGACAATGAGCAGTTCTTC. Translation: CASSSGRPDNEQFF.

This clone appeared once. The gene calls are TRBV9 and TRBJ2-1, with 12 bases that match TRBD1. This CDR3 is 15 amino acids long. The trim removed 3 bases at V and 14 bases at J, leaving 12 bases unmatched. CDR1 is SGDLS, CDR2 YYNGEE, per germline. CDR3 region: CASSAGTGGERAKFF. The CDR3 bases are TGTGCCAGCAGCGCCGGGACAGGGGGCGAGAGAGCCAAGTTCTTC. The complete variable domain, with remaining parts taken from reference TRBV9 and TRBJ2-1, reads DSGVTQTPKHLITATGQRVTLRCSPRSGDLSVYWYQQSLDQGLQFLIQYYNGEERAKGNILERFSAQQFPDLHSELNLSSLELGDSALYFCASSAGTGGERAKFFGPGTRLTVL.

The V call is TRBV19, the J call TRBJ2-1; 14 bases match TRBD2. Germline V gene data show CDR1 as LNHDA and CDR2 as SQIVND (reference sequence). V dropped 6 bases and J dropped 8; count of bases not matched to a gene: 9. The CDR3 totals 16 residues. CDR3 loop: CASRGTGTSGRHEQFF. CDR3 bases: TGTGCCAGTAGGGGCACCGGGACTAGCGGGAGACATGAGCAGTTCTTC.

The V and J genes are TRBV28 and TRBJ2-5, with 8 bases identical to TRBD1. V lost 3 bases to trimming and J lost 6 bases; unmatched junction nucleotides: 9. Germline loops: CDR1 MDHEN, CDR2 SYDVKM. The CDR3 contains 15 residues. CDR3 nucleotide sequence: TGTGCCAGCAGTTTGTCAACAGGGGGAGGAAAGACCCAGTACTTC. This sequence encodes CASSLSTGGGKTQYF.

This clone was counted once. The rearrangement uses TRBV28 and TRBJ2-7, with D tentatively TRBD2 (6 bases). This CDR3 is 15 amino acids long. From germline, CDR1 is MDHEN and CDR2 SYDVKM. V lost 5 bases to trimming and J lost 0 bases, with 14 bases between them. The CDR3 DNA reads TGTGCCAGCAGTCCTGGGACTTCAAGCTCCTACGAGCAGTACTTC. Residues: CASSPGTSSSYEQYF. Drawing the rest from reference TRBV28 and TRBJ2-7, the complete variable domain is DVKVTQSSRYLVKRTGEKVFLECVQDMDHENMFWYRQDPGLGLRLIYFSYDVKMKEKGDIPEGYSVSREKKERFSLILESASTNQTSMYLCASSPGTSSSYEQYFGPGTRLTVT.

This chain links TRBV10-2 with TRBJ2-3; TRBD2 matches at 8 bases. The CDR3 extends over 17 amino acids. The V gene's germline CDR1 is WSHSY and CDR2 SAAADI. With 5 bases clipped from V and 1 base from J, the junction kept 11 bases outside the gene matches. The CDR3 reads CASSPSSSGPRTDTQYF. CDR3 DNA: TGCGCCAGCAGTCCCAGTTCTAGCGGGCCTCGCACAGATACGCAGTATTTT.

The chain couples TRBV2 to TRBJ1-1; TRBD1 agrees at 8 bases. With 4 bases clipped from V and 4 bases from J, the junction kept 8 bases outside the gene matches. The germline gives CDR1 SNHLY, CDR2 FYNNEI. The CDR3 consists of 15 residues. Written as DNA, the CDR3 is TGTGCCAGCAGTGCCGTCCAGGGGGCCTTCACTGAAGCTTTCTTT. This translates into CASSAVQGAFTEAFF.

V is TRBV10-3 and J is TRBJ2-3, with a tentative D call TRBD2 (6 bases). This CDR3 is 15 amino acids long. Germline lookup yields CDR1 ENHRY and CDR2 SYGVKD. Trimming removed 3 bases from V and 0 bases from J, with 10 bases in between. For the CDR3, the DNA is TGTGCCATCAGTGATGGCGGGGCTAGCACAGATACGCAGTATTTT. Its translation: CAISDGGASTDTQYF.

This chain joins TRBV19 and TRBJ1-5; 9 nucleotides line up with TRBD1. CDR1 is LNHDA, CDR2 SQIVND, per germline (reference sequence). The V and J ends lost 10 bases and 2 bases, in that order; junction bases with no gene match: 9. This CDR3 is built from 15 residues. The CDR3 DNA reads TGTGCCACTACTCCGGGACAGGGCCGCAATCAGCCCCAGCATTTT. Encoded protein: CATTPGQGRNQPQHF.

This clone appeared a single time. In DNA, the CDR3 is TGTGCCAGTAACCCAGGACTAGTTTCCTACAATGAGCAGTTCTTC. This sequence encodes CASNPGLVSYNEQFF. The chain recombines TRBV19 with TRBJ2-1; the match to TRBD2 covers 7 bases. CDR1 LNHDA and CDR2 SQIVND come from the germline V gene (reference sequence). The CDR3 has 15 amino acids. The ends lost 7 bases at V and 1 base at J; junction bases unmatched: 7. Full variable domain (remainder filled in from reference TRBV19 and TRBJ2-1): DGGITQSPKYLFRKEGQNVTLSCEQNLNHDAMYWYRQDPGQGLRLIYYSQIVNDFQKGDIAEGYSVSREKKESFPLTVTSAQKNPTAFYLCASNPGLVSYNEQFFGPGTRLTVL.

The gene calls are TRBV18 and TRBJ2-6, with 7 bases that match TRBD2. Losses at the gene ends were 2 bases for V and 13 bases for J; bases not matched to a gene: 11. Germline V gene sequence: CDR1 KGHSH, CDR2 LQKENI. The CDR3 has 15 residues. The CDR3 loop reads CASSPSKASGWVLTF. The CDR3 DNA reads TGTGCCAGCTCACCATCCAAGGCTAGCGGTTGGGTCCTGACTTTC.

CDR3 in amino acids: CASIWTSGRSGEQFF. As DNA, the CDR3 is TGTGCCAGCATTTGGACTAGCGGGAGATCCGGTGAGCAGTTCTTC. The chain links TRBV2 to TRBJ2-1; 13 nucleotides match TRBD2. Germline lookup yields CDR1 SNHLY and CDR2 FYNNEI. CDR3 length equals 15 residues. V lost 7 bases to trimming and J lost 9 bases; unmatched junction nucleotides: 9. Full variable domain (missing parts from reference TRBV2 and TRBJ2-1): EPEVTQTPSHQVTQMGQEVILRCVPISNHLYFYWYRQILGQKVEFLVSFYNNEISEKSEIFDDQFSVERPDGSNFTLKIRSTKLEDSAMYFCASIWTSGRSGEQFFGPGTRLTVL.